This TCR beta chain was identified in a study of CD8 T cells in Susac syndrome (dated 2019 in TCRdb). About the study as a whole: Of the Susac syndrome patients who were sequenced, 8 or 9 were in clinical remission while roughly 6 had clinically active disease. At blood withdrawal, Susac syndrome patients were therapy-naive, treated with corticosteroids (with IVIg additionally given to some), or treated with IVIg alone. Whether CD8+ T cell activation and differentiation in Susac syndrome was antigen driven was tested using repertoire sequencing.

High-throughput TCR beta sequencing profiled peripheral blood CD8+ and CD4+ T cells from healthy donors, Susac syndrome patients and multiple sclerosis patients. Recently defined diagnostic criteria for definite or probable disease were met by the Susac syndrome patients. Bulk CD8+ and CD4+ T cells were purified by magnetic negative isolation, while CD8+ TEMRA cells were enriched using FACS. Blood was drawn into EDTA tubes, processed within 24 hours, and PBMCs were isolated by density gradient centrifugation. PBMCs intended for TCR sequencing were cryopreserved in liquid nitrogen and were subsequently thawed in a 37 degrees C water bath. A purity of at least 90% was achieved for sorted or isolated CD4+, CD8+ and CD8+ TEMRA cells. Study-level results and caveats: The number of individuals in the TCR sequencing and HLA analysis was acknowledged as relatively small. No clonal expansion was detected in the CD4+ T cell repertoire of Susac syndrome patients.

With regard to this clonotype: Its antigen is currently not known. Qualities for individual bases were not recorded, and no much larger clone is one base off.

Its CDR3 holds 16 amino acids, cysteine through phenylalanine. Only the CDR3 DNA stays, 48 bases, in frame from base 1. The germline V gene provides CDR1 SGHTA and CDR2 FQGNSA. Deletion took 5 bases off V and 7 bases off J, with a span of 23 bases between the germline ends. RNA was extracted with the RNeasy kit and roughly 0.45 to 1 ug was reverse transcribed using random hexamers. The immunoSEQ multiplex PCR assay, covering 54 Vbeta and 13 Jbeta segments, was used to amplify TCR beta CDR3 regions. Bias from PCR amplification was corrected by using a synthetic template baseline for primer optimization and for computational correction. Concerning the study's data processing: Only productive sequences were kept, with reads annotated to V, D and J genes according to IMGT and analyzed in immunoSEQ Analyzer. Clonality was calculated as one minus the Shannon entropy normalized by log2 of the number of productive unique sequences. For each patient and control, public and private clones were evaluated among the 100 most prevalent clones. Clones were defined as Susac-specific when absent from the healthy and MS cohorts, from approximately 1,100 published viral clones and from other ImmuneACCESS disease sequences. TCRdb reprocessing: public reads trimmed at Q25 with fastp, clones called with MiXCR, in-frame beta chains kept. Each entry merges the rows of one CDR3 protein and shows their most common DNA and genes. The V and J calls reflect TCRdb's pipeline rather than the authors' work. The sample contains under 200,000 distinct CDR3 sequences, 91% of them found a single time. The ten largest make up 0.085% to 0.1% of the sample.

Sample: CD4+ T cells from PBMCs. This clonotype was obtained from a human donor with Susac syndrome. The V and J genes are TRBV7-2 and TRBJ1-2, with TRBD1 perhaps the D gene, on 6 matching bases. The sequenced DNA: TGTGCCAGCAGCCCCAATGAGGGGGGACCTGGGCCTGGCTACACCTTC. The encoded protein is CASSPNEGGPGPGYTF. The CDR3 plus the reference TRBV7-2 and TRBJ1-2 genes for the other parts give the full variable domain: GAGVSQSPSNKVTEKGKDVELRCDPISGHTALYWYRQSLGQGLEFLIYFQGNSAPDKSGLPSDRFSAERTGGSVSTLTIQRTQQEDSAVYLCASSPNEGGPGPGYTFGSGTRLTVV.